The next 29 T cell receptor beta chains were all read from a single sample in a study of T-cell reconstitution after alpha-beta-depleted transplantation in children. Unique molecular identifiers were used to barcode this TCRbeta library. TCRdb reanalysed the PCR reads using MiXCR and keeps one entry per CDR3 protein. This table has hundreds of thousands of distinct CDR3 sequences, under 9.5% appearing once. The material sequenced was PBMCs from the stem cell graft donor, taken from the stem cell graft. All receptors derive from a human donor who donated a stem cell graft to a child with acute lymphoblastic leukemia.

This clonotype was seen a handful of times. The chain has TRBV2 and TRBJ1-4; D is possibly TRBD1 (6 bases). Germline CDR1 and CDR2: SNHLY and FYNNEI. Trimming stripped 4 bases from V and 5 bases from J, with 17 bases between. The CDR3 covers 16 residues. CDR3 sequence: CASSAASGGGNEKLFF. For the CDR3, the DNA is TGTGCCAGCAGTGCCGCGTCGGGGGGCGGGAATGAAAAACTGTTTTTT.

This clonotype was found a few times. The V and J genes are TRBV18 and TRBJ2-3, with a possible D match to TRBD1 (6 bases). This CDR3 is built from 15 residues. Trimming cost V 3 bases and J 1 base, with 11 bases left between them. CDR1 and CDR2 (germline): KGHSH, LQKENI. This chain's CDR3 is CASSPLRTGTDTQYF. CDR3 in DNA: TGTGCCAGCTCACCGCTCAGGACAGGCACAGATACGCAGTATTTT.

This clonotype was seen many times. The chain has TRBV4-3 and TRBJ1-1, with D maybe TRBD1 (6 bases). V shed 0 bases and J shed 4 bases, with 15 bases lying between them. Germline-derived CDR1 and CDR2 are LGHNA and YSLEER. The CDR3 totals 16 residues. The chain's CDR3 is CASSQDLGGAGTEAFF. The CDR3 region has the DNA TGCGCCAGCAGCCAAGATCTCGGGGGCGCGGGCACTGAAGCTTTCTTT.

This clonotype has just a few counts. V usage is TRBV20-1 and J usage is TRBJ1-5; D might be TRBD1 (6 bases). Germline assignment: CDR1 DFQATT and CDR2 SNEGSKA (reference sequence). The CDR3 loop spans 14 amino acids. V was trimmed by 3 bases and J by 4 bases, leaving 13 bases between them. CDR3 DNA: TGCAGTGCTAGGCACAGGGTGGGAAATCAGCCCCAGCATTTT. It translates to CSARHRVGNQPQHF.

This clonotype came up a few times. The rearrangement uses TRBV7-2 and TRBJ2-3, with D possibly matching TRBD1 (5 bases). The CDR3 is 14 amino acids. V gave up 1 base and J gave up 4 bases, with 9 bases separating them. The germline V gene encodes CDR1 SGHTA and CDR2 FQGNSA. The CDR3 spells CASSLGQQADTQYF. The CDR3 DNA is TGTGCCAGCAGCTTAGGCCAACAGGCAGATACGCAGTATTTT.

The chain is built from TRBV5-1 and TRBJ1-2; 7 bases fit TRBD1. The CDR3 covers 17 residues. The V segment lost 2 bases and the J segment 4 bases; nucleotides outside the gene matches: 14. Per the germline V gene, CDR1 is SGHRS and CDR2 is YFSETQ. The CDR3 DNA reads as TGCGCCAGCAGCTTATCCTCAAAGGGGGCGCGCCCCTATGGCTACACCTTC. Its translation: CASSLSSKGARPYGYTF. The whole variable domain, filled in from reference TRBV5-1 and TRBJ1-2, reads KAGVTQTPRYLIKTRGQQVTLSCSPISGHRSVSWYQQTPGQGLQFLFEYFSETQRNKGNFPGRFSGRQFSNSRSEMNVSTLELGDSALYLCASSLSSKGARPYGYTFGSGTRLTVV.

This clonotype was detected many times. CDR3 protein: CSARHTGGGTEAFF. The CDR3 coding sequence is TGCAGTGCTAGGCACACAGGGGGAGGGACTGAAGCTTTCTTT. The chain has TRBV20-1 and TRBJ1-1; 8 bases align to TRBD1. V was clipped by 3 bases and J by 5 bases; unmatched bases: 8. CDR3 length equals 14 residues. Germline V CDR1 and CDR2: DFQATT, SNEGSKA (reference sequence).

The J gene is TRBJ2-1, the V gene TRBV15; possible D gene TRBD1, 6 bases. V lost 3 bases, J lost 3 bases, and 9 bases lay in between. The germline gives CDR1 LNHNV, CDR2 YYDKDF (reference sequence). CDR3 length equals 14 residues. The CDR3 spells CATSSATGYNEQFF. CDR3 bases: TGTGCCACCAGCAGTGCGACAGGCTACAATGAGCAGTTCTTC.

This clonotype has only a few counts. V and J are TRBV5-4 and TRBJ2-7; 7 nucleotides agree with TRBD1. The CDR3 sequence is 13 residues long. Trimming cost V 4 bases and J 5 bases; bases outside gene matches: 6. Germline CDR1 SGHNT, CDR2 YYREEE (reference sequence). The CDR3 protein is CASSRQGYDEQYF. As DNA, the CDR3 is TGTGCCAGCAGCCGACAGGGCTACGACGAGCAGTACTTC.

The chain has TRBV4-3 and TRBJ2-7, with D perhaps TRBD2 (5 bases). The CDR3 covers 15 residues. CDR1 is LGHNA and CDR2 is YSLEER in the germline V gene. V lost 4 bases to trimming and J lost 6 bases, with 19 bases between them. DNA for the CDR3: TGCGCCAGCAGCCCTCACTACCGAGAAGGAGGCGAGCAGTACTTC. The encoded protein is CASSPHYREGGEQYF.

This clonotype was observed at least ten times. The V gene is TRBV10-3, the J gene TRBJ2-3, with TRBD1 identical over 8 bases. Germline trimming cut 6 bases from V and 2 bases from J; bases unmatched to any gene: 13. CDR1 and CDR2 (germline): ENHRY, SYGVKD. The CDR3 extends over 17 amino acids. CDR3 sequence (DNA): TGTGCCATCAGGACAAAGACAGGGGAGGACAACACAGATACGCAGTATTTT. Translating gives CAIRTKTGEDNTDTQYF.

The chain joins TRBV12-3 or TRBV12-4 to TRBJ1-1; maybe TRBD1 (5 bases). V lost 7 bases and J lost 6, with 15 bases in between. The CDR3 spans 13 residues. The CDR3 DNA reads TGTGCCAGCAACCCGAAGGGCAGGGCTGAAGCTTTCTTT. This codes for CASNPKGRAEAFF.

The rearrangement uses TRBV7-2 and TRBJ2-2, with 10 bases that match TRBD2. The V gene end was trimmed by 5 bases and the J gene end by 10 bases; junction bases not matched to a gene: 10. CDR1 is SGHTA, CDR2 FQGNSA, per germline. This CDR3 is 15 amino acids long. CDR3 bases: TGTGCCAGCAGCCGGAGCGGGGGGGTTTTCGAGGAGCTGTTTTTT. Residues: CASSRSGGVFEELFF.

CDR3 nucleotides: TGTGCCAGCACCTATGGGGACAGGGGGGTCAAGGAGACCCAGTACTTC. Amino acid sequence: CASTYGDRGVKETQYF. V is TRBV7-9 and J is TRBJ2-5; TRBD1 matches 11 bases. Germline loops: CDR1 SEHNR, CDR2 FQNEAQ (reference sequence). This CDR3 has 16 residues. Unmatched junction bases numbered 12, after V lost 7 bases and J lost 5 bases.

There are a few counts of this clonotype. The chain recombines TRBV5-1 with TRBJ2-7; no definite D call. The CDR3 consists of 12 residues. V was shortened by 0 bases and J by 3 bases, with 4 bases between the two germline ends. Germline V gene data show CDR1 as SGHRS and CDR2 as YFSETQ. Here the CDR3 reads CASSLDLYEQYF. The CDR3 nucleotides read TGCGCCAGCAGCTTGGACCTCTACGAGCAGTACTTC.

This clonotype was detected ten times or more. The chain has TRBV10-3 and TRBJ2-1, with 7 positions matching TRBD2. The J segment lost 3 bases and the V segment lost 6 bases, leaving 5 bases of the junction unmatched. Germline V gene data show CDR1 as ENHRY and CDR2 as SYGVKD. CDR3 length: 14 residues. This chain's CDR3 is CAIRRRGVYNEQFF. CDR3 in DNA: TGTGCCATCAGAAGACGGGGGGTCTACAATGAGCAGTTCTTC.

The V and J genes are TRBV5-1 and TRBJ2-1; a weak D match, TRBD1 (5 bases). The germline CDR1 and CDR2 sequences are SGHRS and YFSETQ. Trimming took 2 bases from V and 6 from J, leaving 15 bases between them. The CDR3 runs to 15 residues. The CDR3 loop is CASSFSTGWSNEQFF. The CDR3 DNA follows: TGCGCCAGCAGCTTTAGCACAGGTTGGTCCAATGAGCAGTTCTTC.

This chain joins TRBV7-8 and TRBJ2-3; D is possibly TRBD2 (6 bases). This CDR3 has 16 residues. Trimming took off 3 bases at V and 2 bases at J, with 15 bases between the two ends. CDR1 is SGHVS, CDR2 FQNEAQ, per germline. DNA of the CDR3: TGTGCCAGCAGCTTTCGGAGGGGAAAGGTCACAGATACGCAGTATTTT. This gives the protein CASSFRRGKVTDTQYF.

The chain recombines TRBV7-2 with TRBJ2-7; D may be TRBD2 (7 bases). The CDR3 has 15 residues. CDR1 and CDR2 (germline): SGHTA, FQGNSA. V dropped 5 bases and J dropped 6 bases, with 20 bases sitting between them. The CDR3 region has the DNA TGTGCCAGCAGCCCCGAGGGGGGGAAGTTTCTCGAGCAGTACTTC. Protein sequence: CASSPEGGKFLEQYF.

This chain uses TRBV6-1 with TRBJ2-5; 9 nucleotides agree with TRBD1. The junction had 10 bases not matched to a gene; V was cut back by 10 bases and J by 4 bases. Germline assignment: CDR1 MNHNS and CDR2 SASEGT. The CDR3 has 14 residues. In DNA, the CDR3 is TGTGCCATTTTCGGGACAGGGTTTCGAGAGACCCAGTACTTC. Amino acids: CAIFGTGFRETQYF.

This clonotype came up a few times. The rearrangement uses TRBV14 and TRBJ1-2; the D is unclear. V was pared by 4 bases and J by 1 base, with 7 bases between. The CDR3 spans 13 residues. Germline V gene sequence: CDR1 SGHDN, CDR2 FVKESK. CDR3 nucleotides: TGTGCCAGCAGCCTCACCATTAACTATGGCTACACCTTC. Amino acid sequence: CASSLTINYGYTF.

V and J are TRBV29-1 and TRBJ2-3; D not certain. Germline values: CDR1 SQVTM, CDR2 ANQGSEA. The CDR3 loop spans 13 amino acids. With 2 bases removed from V and 6 bases from J, the gap between germline ends came to 12 bases. As DNA, the CDR3 is TGCAGCGTTGAAACAGAGGAAGAGGATACGCAGTATTTT. It specifies CSVETEEEDTQYF.

V gene TRBV14 combines with J gene TRBJ2-3; D is perhaps TRBD2 (6 bases). Germline V gene data show CDR1 as SGHDN and CDR2 as FVKESK. V dropped 4 bases and J dropped 6 bases, with 17 bases sitting between them. There are 15 residues in the CDR3. CDR3 loop: CASSRSRTRGDTQYF. CDR3 coding DNA: TGTGCCAGCAGCCGTTCCCGGACCCGGGGGGATACGCAGTATTTT.

The chain couples TRBV6-4 to TRBJ2-1; 15 bases line up with TRBD2. Germline-derived CDR1 and CDR2 are MRHNA and SNTAGT. V trimming: 7 bases; J trimming: 0 bases; junction bases outside the gene matches: 10. The CDR3 sequence is 19 residues long. CDR3 sequence (DNA): TGTGCCAGCACCTCGGGACTAGCGGGGGGCCGGAGCTCCTACAATGAGCAGTTCTTC. This codes for CASTSGLAGGRSSYNEQFF.

In its sample, this clonotype was seen many times. The V and J genes are TRBV6-5 and TRBJ1-2; no clear D. CDR3 length: 13 amino acids. V gave up 0 bases and J gave up 6 bases, with 8 bases separating them. The V gene's germline CDR1 is MNHEY and CDR2 SVGAGI. The chain's CDR3 is CASSYSWFDGYTF. In DNA form, the CDR3 reads TGTGCCAGCAGTTACTCGTGGTTCGATGGCTACACCTTC.

This clonotype was seen a few times. The genes are TRBV6-5 and TRBJ2-4; 7 bases fit TRBD2. This CDR3 is built from 15 residues. With V trimmed by 0 bases and J by 6 bases, 5 bases remained unmatched. CDR1 is MNHEY and CDR2 is SVGAGI in the germline V gene. CDR3 nucleotide sequence: TGTGCCAGCAGTTACTCGCCGGGGGGTACAAACATTCAGTACTTC. It translates to CASSYSPGGTNIQYF.

This clonotype has just a few counts. The V gene is TRBV27, the J gene TRBJ1-2, with D unclear. CDR1 and CDR2 from the germline V gene are MNHEY and SMNVEV (reference sequence). Between the trimmed V and J ends, which lost 5 bases and 4 bases, there was a span of 23 bases. The CDR3 runs to 17 residues. CDR3 DNA: TGTGCCAGCAGTCCCCGGCCGGCTGCTGGCACAGTCTATGGCTACACCTTC. It is translated as CASSPRPAAGTVYGYTF.

This clonotype has only a few counts. This chain connects TRBV5-1 to TRBJ1-3; D gene uncertain. Trimming removed 0 bases at V and 2 bases at J, with 9 bases between. This CDR3 contains 15 residues. Germline CDR1 is SGHRS and CDR2 is YFSETQ. This CDR3 is CASSLEFGAGNTIYF. In DNA form, the CDR3 reads TGCGCCAGCAGCTTGGAGTTCGGGGCTGGAAACACCATATATTTT.

The V gene is TRBV5-1, the J gene TRBJ1-1; no definite D call. Germline V gene sequence: CDR1 SGHRS, CDR2 YFSETQ. This CDR3 has 12 residues. Trimming cost V 5 bases and J 11 bases, with 16 bases left between them. CDR3 DNA: TGCGCCAGCAGTTCTGGACCCAGTGAGGCTTTCTTT. Protein: CASSSGPSEAFF.